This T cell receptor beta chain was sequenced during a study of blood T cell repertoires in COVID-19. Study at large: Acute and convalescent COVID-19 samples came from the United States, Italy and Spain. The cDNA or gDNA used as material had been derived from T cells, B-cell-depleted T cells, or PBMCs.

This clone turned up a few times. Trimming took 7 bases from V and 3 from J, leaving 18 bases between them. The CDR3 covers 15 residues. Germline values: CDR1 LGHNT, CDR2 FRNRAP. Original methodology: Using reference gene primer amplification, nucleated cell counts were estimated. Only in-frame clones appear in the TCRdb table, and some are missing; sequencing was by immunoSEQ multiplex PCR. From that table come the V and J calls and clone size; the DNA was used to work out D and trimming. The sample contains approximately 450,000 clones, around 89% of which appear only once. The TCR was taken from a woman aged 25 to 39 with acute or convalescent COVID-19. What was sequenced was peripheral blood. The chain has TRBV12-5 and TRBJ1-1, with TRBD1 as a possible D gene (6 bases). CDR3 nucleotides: TGTGCTAGTGCCAGCCCACAGGGAACTTACACTGAAGCTTTCTTT. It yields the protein CASASPQGTYTEAFF.